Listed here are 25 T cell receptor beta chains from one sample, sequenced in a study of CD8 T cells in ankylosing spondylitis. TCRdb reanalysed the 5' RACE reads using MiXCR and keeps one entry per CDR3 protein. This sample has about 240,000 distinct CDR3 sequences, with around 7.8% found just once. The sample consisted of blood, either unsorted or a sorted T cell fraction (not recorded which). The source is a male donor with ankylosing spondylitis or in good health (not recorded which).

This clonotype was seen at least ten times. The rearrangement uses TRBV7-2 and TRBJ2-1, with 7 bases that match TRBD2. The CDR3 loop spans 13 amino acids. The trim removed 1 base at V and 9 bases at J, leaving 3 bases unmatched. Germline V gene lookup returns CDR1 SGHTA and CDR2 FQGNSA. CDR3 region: CASSLVWEGEQFF. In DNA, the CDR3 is TGTGCCAGCAGCTTAGTTTGGGAGGGTGAGCAGTTCTTC.

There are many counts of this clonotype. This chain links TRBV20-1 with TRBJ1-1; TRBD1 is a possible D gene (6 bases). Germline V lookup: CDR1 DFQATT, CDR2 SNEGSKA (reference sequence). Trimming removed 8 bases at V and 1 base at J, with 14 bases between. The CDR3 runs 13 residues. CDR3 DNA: TGCAGTCTCCAGGGGTACTCGAACACTGAAGCTTTCTTT. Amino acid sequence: CSLQGYSNTEAFF.

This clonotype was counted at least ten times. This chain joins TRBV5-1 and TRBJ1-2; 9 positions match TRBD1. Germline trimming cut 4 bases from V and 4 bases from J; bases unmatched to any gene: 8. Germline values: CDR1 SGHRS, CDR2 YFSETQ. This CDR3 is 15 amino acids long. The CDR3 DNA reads TGCGCCAGCAGCCCCACAGGGGGCTCGATCTATGGCTACACCTTC. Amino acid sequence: CASSPTGGSIYGYTF. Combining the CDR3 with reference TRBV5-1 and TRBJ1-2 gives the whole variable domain KAGVTQTPRYLIKTRGQQVTLSCSPISGHRSVSWYQQTPGQGLQFLFEYFSETQRNKGNFPGRFSGRQFSNSRSEMNVSTLELGDSALYLCASSPTGGSIYGYTFGSGTRLTVV.

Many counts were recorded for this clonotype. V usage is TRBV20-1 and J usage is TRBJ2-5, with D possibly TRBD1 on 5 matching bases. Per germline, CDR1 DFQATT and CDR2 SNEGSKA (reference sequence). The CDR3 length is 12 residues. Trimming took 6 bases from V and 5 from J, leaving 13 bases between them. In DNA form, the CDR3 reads TGCAGTGCCCGAAAGGGGTTGGAGACCCAGTACTTC. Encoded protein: CSARKGLETQYF.

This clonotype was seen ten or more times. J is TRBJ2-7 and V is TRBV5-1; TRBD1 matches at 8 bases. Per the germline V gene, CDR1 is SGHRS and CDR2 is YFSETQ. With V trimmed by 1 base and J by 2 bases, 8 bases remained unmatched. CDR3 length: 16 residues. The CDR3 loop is CASSLYSGTGPYEQYF. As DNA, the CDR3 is TGCGCCAGCAGCTTGTATTCCGGGACAGGCCCCTACGAGCAGTACTTC. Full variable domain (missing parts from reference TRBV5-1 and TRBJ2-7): KAGVTQTPRYLIKTRGQQVTLSCSPISGHRSVSWYQQTPGQGLQFLFEYFSETQRNKGNFPGRFSGRQFSNSRSEMNVSTLELGDSALYLCASSLYSGTGPYEQYFGPGTRLTVT.

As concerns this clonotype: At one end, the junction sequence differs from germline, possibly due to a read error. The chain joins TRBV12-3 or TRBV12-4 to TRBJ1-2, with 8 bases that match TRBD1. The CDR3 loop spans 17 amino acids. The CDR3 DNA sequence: TGTGCCAGCAGTTTAATGTTCGGACAGGGCCCTAACTGTGGCTACACCTTC. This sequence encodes CASSLMFGQGPNCGYTF.

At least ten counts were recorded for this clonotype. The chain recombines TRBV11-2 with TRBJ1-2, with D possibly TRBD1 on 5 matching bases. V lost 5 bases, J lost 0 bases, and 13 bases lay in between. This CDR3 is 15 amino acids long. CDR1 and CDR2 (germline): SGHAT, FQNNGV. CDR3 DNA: TGTGCCAGCAGCCCAGACAGAGTCGCTAACTATGGCTACACCTTC. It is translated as CASSPDRVANYGYTF. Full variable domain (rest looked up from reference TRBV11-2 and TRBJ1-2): EAGVAQSPRYKIIEKRQSVAFWCNPISGHATLYWYQQILGQGPKLLIQFQNNGVVDDSQLPKDRFSAERLKGVDSTLKIQPAKLEDSAVYLCASSPDRVANYGYTFGSGTRLTVV.

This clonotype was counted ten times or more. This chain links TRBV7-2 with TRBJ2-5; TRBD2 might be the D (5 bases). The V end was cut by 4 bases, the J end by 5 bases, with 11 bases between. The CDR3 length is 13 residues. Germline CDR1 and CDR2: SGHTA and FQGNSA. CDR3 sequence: CASSSKRGETQYF. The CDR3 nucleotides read TGTGCCAGCAGCTCTAAACGAGGGGAGACCCAGTACTTC.

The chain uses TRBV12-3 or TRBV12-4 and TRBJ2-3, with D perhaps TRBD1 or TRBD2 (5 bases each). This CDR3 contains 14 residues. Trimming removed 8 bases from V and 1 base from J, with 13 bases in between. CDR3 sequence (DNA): TGTGCCAGCTCTAAGGGGAGAGGCACAGATACGCAGTATTTT. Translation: CASSKGRGTDTQYF.

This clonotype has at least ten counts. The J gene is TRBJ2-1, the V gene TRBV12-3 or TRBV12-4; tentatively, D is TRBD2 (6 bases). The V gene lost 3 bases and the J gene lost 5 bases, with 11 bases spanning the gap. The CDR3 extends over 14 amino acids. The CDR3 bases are TGTGCCAGCAGTTTTGCGGGGCCAAACAATGAGCAGTTCTTC. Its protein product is CASSFAGPNNEQFF.

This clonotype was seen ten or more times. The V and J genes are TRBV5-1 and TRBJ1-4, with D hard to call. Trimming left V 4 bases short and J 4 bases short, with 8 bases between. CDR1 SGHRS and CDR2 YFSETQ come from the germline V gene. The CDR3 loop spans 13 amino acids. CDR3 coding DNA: TGCGCCAGCAGCCCCGACTTTAATGAAAAACTGTTTTTT. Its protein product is CASSPDFNEKLFF. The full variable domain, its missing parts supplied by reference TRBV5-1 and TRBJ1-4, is KAGVTQTPRYLIKTRGQQVTLSCSPISGHRSVSWYQQTPGQGLQFLFEYFSETQRNKGNFPGRFSGRQFSNSRSEMNVSTLELGDSALYLCASSPDFNEKLFFGSGTQLSVL.

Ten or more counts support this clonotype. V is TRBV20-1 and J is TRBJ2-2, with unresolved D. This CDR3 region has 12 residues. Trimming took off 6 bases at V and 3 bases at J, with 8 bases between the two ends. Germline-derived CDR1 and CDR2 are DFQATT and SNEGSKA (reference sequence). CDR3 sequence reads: CSAPEDTGELFF. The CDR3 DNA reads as TGCAGTGCCCCTGAAGACACCGGGGAGCTGTTTTTT.

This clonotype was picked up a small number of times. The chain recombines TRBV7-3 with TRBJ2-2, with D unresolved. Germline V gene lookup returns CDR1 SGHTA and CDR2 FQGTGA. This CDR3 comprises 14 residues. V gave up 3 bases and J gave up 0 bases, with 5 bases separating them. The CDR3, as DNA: TGTGCCAGCAGCTTTTTCTCGAACACCGGGGAGCTGTTTTTT. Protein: CASSFFSNTGELFF.

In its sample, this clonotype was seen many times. The CDR3 nucleotides are TGTGCCAGCAGCCCCCCACAGGCTACCAACACAGATACGCAGTATTTT. Its translation: CASSPPQATNTDTQYF. This chain connects TRBV7-9 to TRBJ2-3, with D perhaps matching TRBD1 (5 bases). With 5 bases removed from V and 2 bases from J, the gap between germline ends came to 17 bases. From germline, CDR1 is SEHNR and CDR2 FQNEAQ (reference sequence). CDR3 length: 16 amino acids.

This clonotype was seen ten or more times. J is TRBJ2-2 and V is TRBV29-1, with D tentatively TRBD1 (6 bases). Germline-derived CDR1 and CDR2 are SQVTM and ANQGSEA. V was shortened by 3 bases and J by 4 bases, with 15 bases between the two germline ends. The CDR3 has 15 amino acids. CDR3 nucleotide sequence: TGCAGCGTTGAGTGGGGGACAAAGGGCACCGGGGAGCTGTTTTTT. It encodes CSVEWGTKGTGELFF.

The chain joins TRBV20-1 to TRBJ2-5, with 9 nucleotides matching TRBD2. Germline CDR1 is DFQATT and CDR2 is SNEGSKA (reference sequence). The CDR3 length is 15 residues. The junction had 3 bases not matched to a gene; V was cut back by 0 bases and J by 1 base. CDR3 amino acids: CSARDASGVQETQYF. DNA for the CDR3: TGCAGTGCTAGAGATGCTAGCGGGGTCCAAGAGACCCAGTACTTC.

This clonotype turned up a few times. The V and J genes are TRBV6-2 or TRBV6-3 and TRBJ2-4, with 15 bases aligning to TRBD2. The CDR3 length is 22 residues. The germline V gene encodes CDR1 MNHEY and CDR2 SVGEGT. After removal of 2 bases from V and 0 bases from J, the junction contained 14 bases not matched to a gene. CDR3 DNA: TGTGCCAGCAGTTACGGCCGTAGGGGACTAGCGGGAGGAGGGGTAGCCAAAAACATTCAGTACTTC. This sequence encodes CASSYGRRGLAGGGVAKNIQYF.

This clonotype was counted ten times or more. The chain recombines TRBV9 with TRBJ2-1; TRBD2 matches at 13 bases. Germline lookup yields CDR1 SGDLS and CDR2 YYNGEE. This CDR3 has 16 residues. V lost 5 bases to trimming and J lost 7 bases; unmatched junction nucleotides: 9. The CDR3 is CASSDRTSGRRNEQFF. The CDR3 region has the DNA TGTGCCAGCAGTGATAGGACTAGCGGGAGACGGAATGAGCAGTTCTTC.

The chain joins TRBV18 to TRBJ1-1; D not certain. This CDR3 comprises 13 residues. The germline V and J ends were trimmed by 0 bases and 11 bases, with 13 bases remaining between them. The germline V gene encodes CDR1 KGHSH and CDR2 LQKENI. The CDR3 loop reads CASSPPGPHRAFF. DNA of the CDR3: TGTGCCAGCTCACCACCGGGCCCTCATCGGGCTTTCTTT.

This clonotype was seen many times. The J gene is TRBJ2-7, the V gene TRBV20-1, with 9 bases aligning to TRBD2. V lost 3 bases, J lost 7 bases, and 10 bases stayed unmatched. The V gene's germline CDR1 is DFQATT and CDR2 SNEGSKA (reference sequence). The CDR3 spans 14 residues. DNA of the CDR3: TGCAGTGCTAGCCTAGCGGGGCCAAAAGGGGAGCAGTACTTC. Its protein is CSASLAGPKGEQYF.

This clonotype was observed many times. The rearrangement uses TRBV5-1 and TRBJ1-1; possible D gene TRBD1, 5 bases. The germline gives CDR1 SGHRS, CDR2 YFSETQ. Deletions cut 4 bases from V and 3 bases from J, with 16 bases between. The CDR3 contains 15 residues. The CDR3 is CASSGGRVWDTEAFF. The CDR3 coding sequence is TGCGCCAGCAGCGGTGGCAGGGTTTGGGACACTGAAGCTTTCTTT.

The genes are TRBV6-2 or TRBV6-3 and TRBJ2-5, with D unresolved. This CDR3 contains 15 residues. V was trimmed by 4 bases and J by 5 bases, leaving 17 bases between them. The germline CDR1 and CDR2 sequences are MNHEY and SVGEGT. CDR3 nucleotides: TGTGCCAGCAGTTCTTGGACCCCCTTGGGGGAGACCCAGTACTTC. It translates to CASSSWTPLGETQYF.

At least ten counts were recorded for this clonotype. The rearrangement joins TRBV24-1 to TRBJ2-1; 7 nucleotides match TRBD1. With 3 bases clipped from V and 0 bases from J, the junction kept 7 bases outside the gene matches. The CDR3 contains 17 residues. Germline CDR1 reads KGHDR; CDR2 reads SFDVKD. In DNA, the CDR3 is TGTGCCACCAGTGATCCGTCGACAGGGAGCTCCTACAATGAGCAGTTCTTC. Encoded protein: CATSDPSTGSSYNEQFF.

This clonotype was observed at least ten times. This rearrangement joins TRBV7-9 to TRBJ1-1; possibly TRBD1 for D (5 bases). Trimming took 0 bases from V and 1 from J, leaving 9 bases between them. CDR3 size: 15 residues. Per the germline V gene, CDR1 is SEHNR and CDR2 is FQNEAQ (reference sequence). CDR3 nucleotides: TGTGCCAGCAGCTTAGCAGGCAGGGCGAACACTGAAGCTTTCTTT. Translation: CASSLAGRANTEAFF.

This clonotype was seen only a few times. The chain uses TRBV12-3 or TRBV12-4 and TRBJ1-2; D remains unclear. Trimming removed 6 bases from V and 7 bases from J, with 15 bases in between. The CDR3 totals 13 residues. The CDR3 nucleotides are TGTGCCAGCAGCCCTACCCTCCCCGGTGGCTACACCTTC. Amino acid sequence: CASSPTLPGGYTF.